One and the same sample provided the 22 T cell receptor beta chains below, sequenced in a study of cytomegalovirus exposure and HLA in healthy donors. The PCR was carried out with 60 Vbeta primers and 13 Jbeta primers. Sequenced by immunoSEQ multiplex PCR; TCRdb stores in-frame clones only, minus some. This table has under 150,000 clones, 82% appearing once. The sequencing sample was made of PBMCs. The receptors come from a male donor in good health and CMV-seronegative.

The CDR3 loop reads CASSLSGYSTDTQYF. The CDR3, as DNA: TGTGCCAGCAGCTTAAGCGGATATAGCACAGATACGCAGTATTTT. The V and J genes are TRBV13 and TRBJ2-3, with D perhaps TRBD2 (5 bases). V was trimmed by 2 bases and J by 0 bases, leaving 9 bases between them. CDR3 length equals 15 residues. From germline, CDR1 is PRHDT and CDR2 FYEKMQ (reference sequence). The full variable domain, completed using reference TRBV13 and TRBJ2-3, is AAGVIQSPRHLIKEKRETATLKCYPIPRHDTVYWYQQGPGQDPQFLISFYEKMQSDKGSIPDRFSAQQFSDYHSELNMSSLELGDSALYFCASSLSGYSTDTQYFGPGTRLTVL.

The chain is built from TRBV27 and TRBJ2-7; 9 nucleotides line up with TRBD1. This CDR3 contains 16 residues. Per germline, CDR1 MNHEY and CDR2 SMNVEV (reference sequence). V lost 4 bases to trimming and J lost 4 bases; unmatched junction nucleotides: 11. For the CDR3, the DNA is TGTGCCAGCAGTTACCACCCGGGGACAGGGATTTACGAGCAGTACTTC. It yields the protein CASSYHPGTGIYEQYF.

The chain joins TRBV7-3 to TRBJ2-7; 7 bases match TRBD1. There are 16 residues in the CDR3. J was trimmed by 2 bases and V by 4 bases; bases with no gene match: 11. CDR1 and CDR2 from the germline V gene are SGHTA and FQGTGA. The CDR3 reads CASSSTGSGQPYEQYF. CDR3 DNA sequence: TGTGCCAGCAGCTCTACGGGATCGGGACAGCCCTACGAGCAGTACTTC.

V gene TRBV7-9 combines with J gene TRBJ2-1; 8 positions match TRBD2. The junction had 7 bases not matched to a gene; V was cut back by 5 bases and J by 4 bases. This CDR3 region has 15 residues. In germline, CDR1 is SEHNR, CDR2 FQNEAQ (reference sequence). The CDR3 DNA follows: TGTGCCAGCAGCCCGACCGGGGGGGCTTACAATGAGCAGTTCTTC. Its translation: CASSPTGGAYNEQFF.

V and J are TRBV19 and TRBJ2-7; maybe TRBD1 (5 bases). This CDR3 spans 14 amino acids. The V gene's germline CDR1 is LNHDA and CDR2 SQIVND (reference sequence). Trimming cost V 3 bases and J 0 bases, with 9 bases left between them. CDR3 residues: CASSMTAGSYEQYF. For the CDR3, the DNA is TGTGCCAGTAGTATGACAGCTGGCTCCTACGAGCAGTACTTC.

This sequence joins TRBV6-4 and TRBJ2-5, with TRBD2 matching over 7 bases. The V and J ends lost 7 bases and 6 bases, in that order; junction bases with no gene match: 20. Germline lookup yields CDR1 MRHNA and CDR2 SNTAGT. The CDR3 is 17 amino acids. The CDR3 coding sequence is TGTGCCAGCATCCCCGACGCTAGCGGACTATGGGGAAAGACCCAGTACTTC. It yields the protein CASIPDASGLWGKTQYF.

The J gene is TRBJ2-7, the V gene TRBV18; D might be TRBD1 (6 bases). Between the trimmed V and J ends, which lost 5 bases and 3 bases, there was a span of 11 bases. The CDR3 totals 13 residues. Germline CDR1 and CDR2: KGHSH and LQKENI. The CDR3 spells CASSYDRSYEQYF. The CDR3 DNA sequence: TGTGCCAGCTCATATGACAGGAGCTACGAGCAGTACTTC.

The rearrangement uses TRBV9 and TRBJ2-7; TRBD2 might be the D (6 bases). The CDR3 runs 14 residues. Per the germline V gene, CDR1 is SGDLS and CDR2 is YYNGEE. The V end was cut by 0 bases, the J end by 2 bases, with 9 bases between. The CDR3 sequence: CASSVVAEAYEQYF. The CDR3 DNA is TGTGCCAGCAGCGTAGTAGCGGAGGCCTACGAGCAGTACTTC. Based on the CDR3 plus reference TRBV9 and TRBJ2-7, the full variable domain is DSGVTQTPKHLITATGQRVTLRCSPRSGDLSVYWYQQSLDQGLQFLIQYYNGEERAKGNILERFSAQQFPDLHSELNLSSLELGDSALYFCASSVVAEAYEQYFGPGTRLTVT.

CDR3 nucleotides: TGTGCCAGCAGCGGCGGGACTCCTGGTAATGAAAAACTGTTTTTT. This translates into CASSGGTPGNEKLFF. The chain combines TRBV9 with TRBJ1-4, with D possibly TRBD1 on 5 matching bases. CDR1 and CDR2 from the germline V gene are SGDLS and YYNGEE. Deletions cut 3 bases from V and 4 bases from J, with 13 bases between. The CDR3 loop spans 15 amino acids.

This CDR3 reads CASTEVFRSGYTF. The CDR3 DNA is TGTGCCAGCACCGAAGTGTTCCGGTCTGGCTACACCTTC. The V and J genes are TRBV7-2 and TRBJ1-2; no firm D call. Germline values: CDR1 SGHTA, CDR2 FQGNSA. CDR3 length: 13 residues. V dropped 7 bases and J dropped 7 bases, with 16 bases sitting between them.

The DNA for the CDR3 is TGTGCCAGCAGCGGCACCGGGACTTTCGCCTACGAGCAGTACTTC. This translates into CASSGTGTFAYEQYF. The V call is TRBV2, the J call TRBJ2-5; perhaps TRBD2 as D (6 bases). The J call is uncertain, as TRBJ2-7 better fits the DNA end. The germline gives CDR1 SNHLY, CDR2 FYNNEI. CDR3 size: 15 residues.

This clone was counted between two and nine times. The V call is TRBV5-1, the J call TRBJ1-2; D uncertain. Looked up from germline, CDR1 is SGHRS and CDR2 is YFSETQ. Trimming took 1 base from V and 5 from J, leaving 15 bases between them. This CDR3 contains 15 residues. CDR3 bases: TGCGCCAGCAGCTTGAACGGGGTTGTGGCGTATGGCTACACCTTC. It encodes CASSLNGVVAYGYTF.

V is TRBV27 and J is TRBJ2-1, with 7 bases fitting TRBD2. The germline V gene encodes CDR1 MNHEY and CDR2 SMNVEV (reference sequence). V gave up 5 bases and J gave up 4 bases; unmatched junction bases: 8. This CDR3 contains 15 residues. Written as DNA, the CDR3 is TGTGCCAGCAGTATTCGAAGCGGGATTTACAATGAGCAGTTCTTC. This encodes CASSIRSGIYNEQFF.

The genes are TRBV30 and TRBJ1-1, with D unclear. Germline V gene lookup returns CDR1 GTSNPN and CDR2 SVGIG (reference sequence). This CDR3 is 13 amino acids long. The V end lost 0 bases, the J end lost 6 bases, and 11 bases lay between the germline ends. Here the CDR3 DNA reads TGTGCCTGGAGTGTAACCCGGTCGGCTGAAGCTTTCTTT. This translates into CAWSVTRSAEAFF.

This clone has more than one count but fewer than ten. The V call is TRBV5-6, the J call TRBJ2-7, with D perhaps matching TRBD1 (5 bases). Trimming pared 3 bases from V and 4 bases from J, leaving 8 bases between. Germline-derived CDR1 and CDR2 are SGHDT and YYEEEE. The CDR3 consists of 12 residues. CDR3 residues: CASSYQGYEQYF. CDR3 sequence (DNA): TGTGCCAGCAGCTACCAGGGTTACGAGCAGTACTTC.

J is TRBJ2-3 and V is TRBV15; TRBD2 agrees at 10 bases. Germline V gives CDR1 LNHNV, CDR2 YYDKDF (reference sequence). The CDR3 is 20 residues long. Losses at the gene ends were 0 bases for V and 6 bases for J; bases not matched to a gene: 18. The CDR3 region has the DNA TGTGCCACCAGCAGAGATCGTCATTCGGGGACTAGCGAGACCCAGGATACGCAGTATTTT. Protein product: CATSRDRHSGTSETQDTQYF.

This clone appeared a few times. V usage is TRBV6-6 and J usage is TRBJ1-1; no firm D call. The CDR3 contains 11 residues. Trimming stripped 8 bases from V and 5 bases from J, with 9 bases between. The germline CDR1 and CDR2 sequences are MNHNY and SVGAGI (reference sequence). The CDR3 protein is CASSASTEAFF. DNA of the CDR3: TGTGCCAGCTCCGCCAGTACTGAAGCTTTCTTT.

A single count supports this clone. DNA for the CDR3: TGTGCCAGCAGCCAAACTGCCGGGGGAGCTTTCTTT. This encodes CASSQTAGGAFF. The chain carries TRBV14 and TRBJ1-1, with D possibly matching TRBD1 (5 bases). Trimming took off 2 bases at V and 10 bases at J, with 11 bases between the two ends. Germline V gene sequence: CDR1 SGHDN, CDR2 FVKESK. This CDR3 comprises 12 residues.

V and J are TRBV5-1 and TRBJ2-3; D is perhaps TRBD2 (5 bases). Germline V gives CDR1 SGHRS, CDR2 YFSETQ. Trimming took off 6 bases at V and 4 bases at J, with 15 bases between the two ends. The CDR3 is 14 amino acids. CDR3 sequence: CASKDPSGADTQYF. CDR3 nucleotides: TGCGCCAGCAAAGACCCGAGCGGCGCAGATACGCAGTATTTT.

The genes are TRBV4-3 and TRBJ2-7; D is ambiguous. Trimming pared 1 base from V and 0 bases from J, leaving 7 bases between. The CDR3 loop spans 14 amino acids. CDR1 and CDR2 (germline): LGHNA, YSLEER. This CDR3 is CASSQGLLSYEQYF. The CDR3 nucleotides are TGCGCCAGCAGCCAAGGGCTCCTCTCCTACGAGCAGTACTTC.

V is TRBV7-2 and J is TRBJ2-1; TRBD2 agrees at 7 bases. Trimming took 5 bases from V and 8 from J; bases not matched to a gene: 21. The germline V gene has CDR1 SGHTA and CDR2 FQGNSA. The CDR3 loop spans 18 amino acids. In DNA, the CDR3 is TGTGCCAGCAGCCCAGGGCCCACTAGCGTCAGTGAGTCTTATGAGCAGTTCTTC. Amino acid sequence: CASSPGPTSVSESYEQFF. Drawing the rest from reference TRBV7-2 and TRBJ2-1, the complete variable domain is GAGVSQSPSNKVTEKGKDVELRCDPISGHTALYWYRQSLGQGLEFLIYFQGNSAPDKSGLPSDRFSAERTGGSVSTLTIQRTQQEDSAVYLCASSPGPTSVSESYEQFFGPGTRLTVL.

The rearrangement joins TRBV29-1 to TRBJ2-7; 7 bases map to TRBD2. V lost 1 base and J lost 2; bases outside the gene matches: 2. There are 13 residues in the CDR3. From germline, CDR1 is SQVTM and CDR2 ANQGSEA. In DNA, the CDR3 is TGCAGCGTTGAAGGGGGAGGGGCCTACGAGCAGTACTTC. It codes for CSVEGGGAYEQYF.